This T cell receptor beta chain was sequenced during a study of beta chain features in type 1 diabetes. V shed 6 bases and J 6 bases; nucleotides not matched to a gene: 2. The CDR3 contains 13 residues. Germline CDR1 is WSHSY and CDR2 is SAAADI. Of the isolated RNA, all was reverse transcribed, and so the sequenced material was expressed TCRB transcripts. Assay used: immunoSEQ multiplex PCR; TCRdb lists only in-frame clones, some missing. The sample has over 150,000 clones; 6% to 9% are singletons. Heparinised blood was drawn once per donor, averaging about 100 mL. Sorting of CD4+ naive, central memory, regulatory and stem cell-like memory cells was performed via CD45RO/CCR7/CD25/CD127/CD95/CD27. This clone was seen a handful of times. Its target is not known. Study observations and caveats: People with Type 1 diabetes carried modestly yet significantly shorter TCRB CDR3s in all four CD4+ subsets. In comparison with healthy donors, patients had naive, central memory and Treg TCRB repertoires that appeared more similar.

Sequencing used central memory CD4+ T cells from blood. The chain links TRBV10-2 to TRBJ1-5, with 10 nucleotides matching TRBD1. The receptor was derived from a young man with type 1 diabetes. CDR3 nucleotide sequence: TGCGCCAGCAGAGGGACAGGGGTTCAGCCCCAGCATTTT. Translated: CASRGTGVQPQHF.